The clone carrying this TCR beta chain has only a few counts. CDR1 and CDR2 (germline): MNHEY, SVGAGI. This CDR3 contains 16 residues. Trimming stripped 0 bases from V and 3 bases from J, with 14 bases between. Under the authors' procedure: Cell counts per sample came from amplifying reference gene primers. Using immunoSEQ multiplex PCR, the repertoire was profiled, and TCRdb retains in-frame clones only, with some absent. The V and J calls and the clone size are those of that table, but D and trimming were determined from the DNA. Altogether 75,000 to 80,000 clones are present, 91% being singletons, with the ten largest covering about 5%. These data belong to a study of blood T cell repertoires in COVID-19. As for the study in general: Collection of acute and convalescent COVID-19 samples took place in the United States, Italy and Spain. In each case, the material was cDNA or gDNA derived from T cells, B-cell-depleted T cells, or PBMCs.

What was sequenced was peripheral blood. The clonotype comes from a human donor in a cohort sampled during active COVID-19. The V gene is TRBV6-5, the J gene TRBJ1-2; D perhaps matches TRBD1 (5 bases). The CDR3 sequence is CASSYSAQGFYYGYTF. CDR3 bases: TGTGCCAGCAGTTACTCTGCGCAGGGTTTTTACTATGGCTACACCTTC.